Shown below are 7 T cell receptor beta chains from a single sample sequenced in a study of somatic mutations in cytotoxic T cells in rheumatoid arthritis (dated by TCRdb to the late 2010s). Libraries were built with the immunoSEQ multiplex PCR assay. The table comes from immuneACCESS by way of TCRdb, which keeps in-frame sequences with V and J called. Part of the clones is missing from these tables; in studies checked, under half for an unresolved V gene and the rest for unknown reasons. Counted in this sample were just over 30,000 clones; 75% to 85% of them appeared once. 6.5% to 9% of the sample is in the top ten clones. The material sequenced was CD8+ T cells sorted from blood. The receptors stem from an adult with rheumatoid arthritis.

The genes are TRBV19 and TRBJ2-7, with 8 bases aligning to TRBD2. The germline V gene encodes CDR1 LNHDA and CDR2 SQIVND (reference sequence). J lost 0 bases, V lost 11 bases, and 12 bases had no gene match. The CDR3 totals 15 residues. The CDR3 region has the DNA TGTGCCTCCCGACCGGCTAGCGGGTTCTCCTACGAGCAGTACTTC. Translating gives CASRPASGFSYEQYF.

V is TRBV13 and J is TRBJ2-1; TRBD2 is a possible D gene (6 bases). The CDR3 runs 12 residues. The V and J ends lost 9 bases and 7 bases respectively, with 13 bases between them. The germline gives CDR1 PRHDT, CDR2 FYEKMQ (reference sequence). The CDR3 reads CASRLGRNEQFF. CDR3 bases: TGTGCCAGTAGACTAGGCCGGAATGAGCAGTTCTTC.

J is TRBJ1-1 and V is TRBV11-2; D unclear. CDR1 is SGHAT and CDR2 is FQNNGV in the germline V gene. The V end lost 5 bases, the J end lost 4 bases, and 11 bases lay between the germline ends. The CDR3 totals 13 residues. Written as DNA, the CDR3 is TGTGCCAGCAGCCCCCGGGGTTCCACTGAAGCTTTCTTT. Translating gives CASSPRGSTEAFF.

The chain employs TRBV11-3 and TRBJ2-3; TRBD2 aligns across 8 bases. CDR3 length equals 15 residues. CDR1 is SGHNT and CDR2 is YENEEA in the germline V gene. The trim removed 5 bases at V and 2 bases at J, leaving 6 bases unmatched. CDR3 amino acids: CASSPRGGDTDTQYF. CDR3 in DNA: TGTGCCAGCAGCCCTCGGGGGGGAGACACAGATACGCAGTATTTT.

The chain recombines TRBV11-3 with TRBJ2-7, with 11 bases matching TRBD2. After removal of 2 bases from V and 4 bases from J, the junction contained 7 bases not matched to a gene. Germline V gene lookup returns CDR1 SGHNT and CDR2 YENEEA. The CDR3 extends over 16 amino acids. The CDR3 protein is CASSLLAGGPGYEQYF. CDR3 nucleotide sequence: TGTGCCAGCAGCTTATTAGCGGGAGGGCCTGGTTACGAGCAGTACTTC.

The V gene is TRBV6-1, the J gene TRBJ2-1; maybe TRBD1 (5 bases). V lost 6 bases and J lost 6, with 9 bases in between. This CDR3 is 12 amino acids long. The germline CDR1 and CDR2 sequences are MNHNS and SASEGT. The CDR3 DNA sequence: TGTGCCAGCAGGTTGGGGCTCAATGAGCAGTTCTTC. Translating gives CASRLGLNEQFF.

In DNA form, the CDR3 reads TGTGCCAGCACGGGGGCAAGTCTATACGAGCAGTACTTC. Translation gives CASTGASLYEQYF. The chain uses TRBV6-1 and TRBJ2-7; the D call may be TRBD1 or TRBD2 (6 bases each). The germline V and J ends were trimmed by 7 bases and 4 bases, with 14 bases remaining between them. Germline V lookup: CDR1 MNHNS, CDR2 SASEGT. The CDR3 length is 13 residues.